This is a list of T cell receptor beta chains from one sample in a study of PD-1 blockade in mismatch repair-deficient tumors. Libraries were prepared by immunoSEQ multiplex PCR; TCRdb keeps only in-frame clonotypes and omits some of them. The sample includes approximately 80,000 clones, about four fifths seen only once; the top ten take less than 6%. This specimen was peripheral blood, taken 44 weeks after starting pembrolizumab. These TCRs come from an adult with mismatch repair-deficient cancer. CDR3s include the opening cysteine and the closing phenylalanine or tryptophan. D genes are given only for firm matches. Size values are once, few and many counts, or a class for expanded clones, and some rows have none.

CDR3aa: CASSPRGGMIQPQHF
CDR3nt: TGTGCCAGCAGCCCGCGGGGGGGAATGATCCAGCCCCAGCATTTT
v_gene: TRBV7-9
j_gene: TRBJ1-5
abundance: .
d_gene: .

CDR3aa: CSVRTSEHEQYF
CDR3nt: TGCAGCGTCCGGACTAGCGAACACGAGCAGTACTTC
v_gene: TRBV29-1
j_gene: TRBJ2-7
abundance: .
d_gene: TRBD2

CDR3aa: CASSPPGAGGHYNEQFF
CDR3nt: TGTGCCAGCAGCCCCCCGGGGGCGGGAGGACATTACAATGAGCAGTTCTTC
v_gene: TRBV4-2
j_gene: TRBJ2-1
abundance: .
d_gene: TRBD2

CDR3aa: CASSQLVREDNEQFF
CDR3nt: TGCGCCAGCAGCCAACTCGTCCGGGAAGACAATGAGCAGTTCTTC
v_gene: TRBV4-1
j_gene: TRBJ2-1
abundance: .
d_gene: .

CDR3aa: CASSLEVLGSGYTF
CDR3nt: TGTGCCAGCAGCTTAGAGGTCCTTGGGTCCGGGTACACCTTC
v_gene: TRBV11-2
j_gene: TRBJ1-2
abundance: .
d_gene: .

CDR3aa: CASILGFNVGNEQFF
CDR3nt: TGTGCCAGCATATTGGGTTTTAACGTTGGGAATGAGCAGTTCTTC
v_gene: TRBV11-2
j_gene: TRBJ2-1
abundance: .
d_gene: .

CDR3aa: CASNGQNFYEQYF
CDR3nt: TGTGCCAGTAACGGCCAGAACTTCTACGAGCAGTACTTC
v_gene: TRBV18
j_gene: TRBJ2-7
abundance: few
d_gene: .

CDR3aa: CAWGLDSTDTQYF
CDR3nt: TGTGCCTGGGGGCTAGATTCCACAGATACGCAGTATTTT
v_gene: TRBV30
j_gene: TRBJ2-3
abundance: .
d_gene: .

CDR3aa: CASSDTPQGLGGYTF
CDR3nt: TGTGCCAGCAGTGACACTCCACAGGGATTGGGTGGCTACACCTTC
v_gene: TRBV6-4
j_gene: TRBJ1-2
abundance: medium-sized
d_gene: .

CDR3aa: CASNVEEGGGELFF
CDR3nt: TGTGCCAGCAATGTCGAGGAAGGGGGCGGGGAGCTGTTTTTT
v_gene: TRBV27
j_gene: TRBJ2-2
abundance: .
d_gene: .

CDR3aa: CASSTGLAGGPREQFF
CDR3nt: TGTGCCAGTAGTACGGGACTAGCGGGAGGGCCGAGGGAGCAGTTCTTC
v_gene: TRBV19
j_gene: TRBJ2-1
abundance: once
d_gene: TRBD2

CDR3aa: CAIRGGQEETQYF
CDR3nt: TGTGCCATCAGGGGGGGACAGGAAGAGACCCAGTACTTC
v_gene: TRBV10-3
j_gene: TRBJ2-5
abundance: few
d_gene: TRBD1

CDR3aa: CASSPGTSARRAYNEQFF
CDR3nt: TGTGCCAGCAGCCCCGGGACTAGCGCCAGGAGGGCCTACAATGAGCAGTTCTTC
v_gene: TRBV13
j_gene: TRBJ2-1
abundance: .
d_gene: TRBD2